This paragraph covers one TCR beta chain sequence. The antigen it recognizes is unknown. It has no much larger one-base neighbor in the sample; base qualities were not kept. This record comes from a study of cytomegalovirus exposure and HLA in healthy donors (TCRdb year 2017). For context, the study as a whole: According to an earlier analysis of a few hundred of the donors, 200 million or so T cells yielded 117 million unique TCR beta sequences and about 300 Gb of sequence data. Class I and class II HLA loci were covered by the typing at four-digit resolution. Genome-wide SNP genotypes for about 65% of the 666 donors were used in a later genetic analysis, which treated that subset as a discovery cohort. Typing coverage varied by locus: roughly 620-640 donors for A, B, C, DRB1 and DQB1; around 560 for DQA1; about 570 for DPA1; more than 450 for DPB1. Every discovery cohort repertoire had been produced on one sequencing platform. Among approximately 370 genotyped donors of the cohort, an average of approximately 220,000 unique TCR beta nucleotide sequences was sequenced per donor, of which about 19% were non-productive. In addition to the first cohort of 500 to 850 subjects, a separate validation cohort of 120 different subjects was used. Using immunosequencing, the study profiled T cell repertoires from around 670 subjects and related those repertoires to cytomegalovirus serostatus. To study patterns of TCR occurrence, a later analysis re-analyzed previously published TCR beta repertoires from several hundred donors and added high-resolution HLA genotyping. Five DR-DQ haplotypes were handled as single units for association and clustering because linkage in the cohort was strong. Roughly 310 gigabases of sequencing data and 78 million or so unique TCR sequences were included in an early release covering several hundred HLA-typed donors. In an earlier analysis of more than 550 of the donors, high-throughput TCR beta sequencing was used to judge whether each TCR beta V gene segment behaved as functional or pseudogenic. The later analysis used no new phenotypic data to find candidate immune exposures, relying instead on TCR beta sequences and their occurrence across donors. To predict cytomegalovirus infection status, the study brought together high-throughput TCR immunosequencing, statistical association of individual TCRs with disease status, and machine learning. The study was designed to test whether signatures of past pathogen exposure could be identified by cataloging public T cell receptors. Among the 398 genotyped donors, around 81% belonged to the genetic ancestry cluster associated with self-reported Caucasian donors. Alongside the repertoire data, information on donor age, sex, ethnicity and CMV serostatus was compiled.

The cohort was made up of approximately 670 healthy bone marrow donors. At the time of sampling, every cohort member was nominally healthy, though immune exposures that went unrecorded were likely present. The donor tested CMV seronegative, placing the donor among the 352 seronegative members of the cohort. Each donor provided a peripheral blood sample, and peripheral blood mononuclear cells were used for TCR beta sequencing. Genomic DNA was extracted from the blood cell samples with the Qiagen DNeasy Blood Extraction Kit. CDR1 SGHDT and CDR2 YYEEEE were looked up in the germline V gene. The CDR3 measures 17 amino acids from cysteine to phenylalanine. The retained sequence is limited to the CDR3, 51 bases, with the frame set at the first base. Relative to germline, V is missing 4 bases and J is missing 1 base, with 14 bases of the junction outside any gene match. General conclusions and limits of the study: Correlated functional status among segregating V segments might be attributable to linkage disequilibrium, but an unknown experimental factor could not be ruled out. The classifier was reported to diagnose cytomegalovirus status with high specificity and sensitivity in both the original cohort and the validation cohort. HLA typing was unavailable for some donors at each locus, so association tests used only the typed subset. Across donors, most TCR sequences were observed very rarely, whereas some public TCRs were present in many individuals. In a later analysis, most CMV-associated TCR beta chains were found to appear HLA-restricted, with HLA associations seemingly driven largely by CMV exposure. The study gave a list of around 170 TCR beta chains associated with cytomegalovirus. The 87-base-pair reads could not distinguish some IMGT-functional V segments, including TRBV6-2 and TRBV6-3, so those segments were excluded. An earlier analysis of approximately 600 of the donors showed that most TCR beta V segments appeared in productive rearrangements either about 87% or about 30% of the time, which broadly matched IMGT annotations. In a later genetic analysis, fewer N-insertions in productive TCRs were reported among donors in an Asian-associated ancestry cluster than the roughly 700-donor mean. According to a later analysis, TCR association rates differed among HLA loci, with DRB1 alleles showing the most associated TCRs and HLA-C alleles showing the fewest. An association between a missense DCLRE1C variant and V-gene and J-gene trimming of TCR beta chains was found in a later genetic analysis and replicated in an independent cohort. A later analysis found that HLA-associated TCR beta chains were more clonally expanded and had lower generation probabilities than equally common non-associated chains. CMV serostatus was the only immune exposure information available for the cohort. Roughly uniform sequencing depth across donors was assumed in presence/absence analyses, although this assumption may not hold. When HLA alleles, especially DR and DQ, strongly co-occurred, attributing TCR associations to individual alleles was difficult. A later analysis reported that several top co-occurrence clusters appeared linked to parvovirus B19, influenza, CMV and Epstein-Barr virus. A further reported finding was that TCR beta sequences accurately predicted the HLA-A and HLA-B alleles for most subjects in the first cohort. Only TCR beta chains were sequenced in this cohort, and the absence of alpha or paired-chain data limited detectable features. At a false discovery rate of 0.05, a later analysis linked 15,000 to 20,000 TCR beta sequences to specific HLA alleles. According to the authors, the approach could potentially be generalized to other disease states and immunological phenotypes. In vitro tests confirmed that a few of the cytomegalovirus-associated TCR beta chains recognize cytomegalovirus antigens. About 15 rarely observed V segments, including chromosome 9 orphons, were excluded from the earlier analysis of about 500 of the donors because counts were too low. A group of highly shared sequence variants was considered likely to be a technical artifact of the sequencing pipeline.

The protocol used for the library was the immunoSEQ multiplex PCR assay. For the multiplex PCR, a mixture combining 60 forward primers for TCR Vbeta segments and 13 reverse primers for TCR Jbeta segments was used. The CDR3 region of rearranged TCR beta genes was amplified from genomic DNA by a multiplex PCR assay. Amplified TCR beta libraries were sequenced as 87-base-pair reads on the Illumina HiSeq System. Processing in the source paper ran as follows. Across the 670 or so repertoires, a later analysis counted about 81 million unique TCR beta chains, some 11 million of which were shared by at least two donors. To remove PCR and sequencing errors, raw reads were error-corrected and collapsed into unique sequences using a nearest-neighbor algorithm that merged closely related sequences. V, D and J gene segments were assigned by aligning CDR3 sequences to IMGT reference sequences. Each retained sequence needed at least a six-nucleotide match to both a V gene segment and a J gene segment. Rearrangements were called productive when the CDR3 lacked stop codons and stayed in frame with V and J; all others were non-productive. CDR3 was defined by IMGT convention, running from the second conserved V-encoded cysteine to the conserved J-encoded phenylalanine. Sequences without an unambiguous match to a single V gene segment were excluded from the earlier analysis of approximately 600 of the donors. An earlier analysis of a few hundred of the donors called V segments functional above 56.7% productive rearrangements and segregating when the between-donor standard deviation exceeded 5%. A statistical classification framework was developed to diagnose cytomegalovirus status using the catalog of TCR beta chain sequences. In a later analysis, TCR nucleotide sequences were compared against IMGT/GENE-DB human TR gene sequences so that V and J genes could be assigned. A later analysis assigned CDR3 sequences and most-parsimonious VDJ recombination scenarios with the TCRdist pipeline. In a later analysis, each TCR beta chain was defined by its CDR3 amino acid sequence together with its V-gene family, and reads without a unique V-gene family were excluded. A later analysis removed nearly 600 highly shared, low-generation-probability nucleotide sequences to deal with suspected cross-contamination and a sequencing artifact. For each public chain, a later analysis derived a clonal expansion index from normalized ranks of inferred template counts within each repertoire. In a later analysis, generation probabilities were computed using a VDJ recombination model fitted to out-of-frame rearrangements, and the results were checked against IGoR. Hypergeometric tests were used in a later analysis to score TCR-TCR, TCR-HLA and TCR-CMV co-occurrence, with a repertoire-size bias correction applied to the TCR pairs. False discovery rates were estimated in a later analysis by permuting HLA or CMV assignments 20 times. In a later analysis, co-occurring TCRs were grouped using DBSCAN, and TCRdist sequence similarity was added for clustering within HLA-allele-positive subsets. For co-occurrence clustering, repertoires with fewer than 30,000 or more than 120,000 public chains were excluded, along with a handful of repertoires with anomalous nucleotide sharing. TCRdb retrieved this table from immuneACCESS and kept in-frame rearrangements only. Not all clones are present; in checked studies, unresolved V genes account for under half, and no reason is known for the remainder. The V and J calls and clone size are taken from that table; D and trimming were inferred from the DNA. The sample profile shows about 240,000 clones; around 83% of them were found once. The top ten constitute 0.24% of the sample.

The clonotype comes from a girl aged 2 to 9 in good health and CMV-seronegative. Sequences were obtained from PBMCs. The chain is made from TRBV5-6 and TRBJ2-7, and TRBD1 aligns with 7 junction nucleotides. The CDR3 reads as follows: CASSLSGQFPYSYEQYF. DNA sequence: TGTGCCAGCAGCCTCTCGGGACAGTTCCCTTATTCCTACGAGCAGTACTTC.